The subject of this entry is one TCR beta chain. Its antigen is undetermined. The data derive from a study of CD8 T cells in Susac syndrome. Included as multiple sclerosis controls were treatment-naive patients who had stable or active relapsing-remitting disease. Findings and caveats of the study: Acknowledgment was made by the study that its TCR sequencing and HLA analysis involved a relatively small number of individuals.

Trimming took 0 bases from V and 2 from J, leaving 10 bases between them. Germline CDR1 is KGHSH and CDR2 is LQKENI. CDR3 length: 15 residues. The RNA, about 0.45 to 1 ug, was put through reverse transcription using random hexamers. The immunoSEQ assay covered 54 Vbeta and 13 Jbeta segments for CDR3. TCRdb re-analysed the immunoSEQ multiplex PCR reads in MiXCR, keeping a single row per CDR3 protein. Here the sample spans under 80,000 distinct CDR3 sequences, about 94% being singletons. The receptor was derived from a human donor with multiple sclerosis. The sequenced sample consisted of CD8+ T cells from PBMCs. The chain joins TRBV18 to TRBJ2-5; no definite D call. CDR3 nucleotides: TGTGCCAGCTCACCACCACCGCTGGGACAAGAGACCCAGTACTTC. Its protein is CASSPPPLGQETQYF.